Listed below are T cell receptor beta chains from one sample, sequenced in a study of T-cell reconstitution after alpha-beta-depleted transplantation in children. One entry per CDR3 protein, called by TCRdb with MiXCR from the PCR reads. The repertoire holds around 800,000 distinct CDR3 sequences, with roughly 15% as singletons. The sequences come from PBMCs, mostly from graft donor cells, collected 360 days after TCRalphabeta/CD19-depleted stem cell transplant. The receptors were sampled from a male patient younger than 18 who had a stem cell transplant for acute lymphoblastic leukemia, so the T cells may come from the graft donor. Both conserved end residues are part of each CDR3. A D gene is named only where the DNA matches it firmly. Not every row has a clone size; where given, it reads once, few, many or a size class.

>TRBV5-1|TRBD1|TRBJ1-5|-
TGCGCCAGCAGCGAGGGACAGGCGTATCAGCCCCAGCATTTT
CASSEGQAYQPQHF
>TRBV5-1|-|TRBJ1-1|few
TGCGCCAGCAGCTATTCGGGACGGCCGATTACTACAAACACTGAAGCTTTCTTT
CASSYSGRPITTNTEAFF
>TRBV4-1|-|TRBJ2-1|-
TGCGCCAGCAGCCAAGAAGGACTACCCGACAATGAGCAGTTCTTC
CASSQEGLPDNEQFF
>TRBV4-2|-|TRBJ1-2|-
TGTGCCAGCAGCCAAGATCTGGGAAGTCGGGGCTACACCTTC
CASSQDLGSRGYTF
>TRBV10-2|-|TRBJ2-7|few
TGCGCCAGCATGGAGGGGGCTGGCGAGCAGTACTTC
CASMEGAGEQYF
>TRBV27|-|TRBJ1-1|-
TGTGCCAGCAGTCCGCGGGCCCTCCTCCACGTCACTGAAGCTTTCTTT
CASSPRALLHVTEAFF
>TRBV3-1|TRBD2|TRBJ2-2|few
TGTGCCAGCAGCCCCCTCGGAGGGAGGGAGACCGGGGAGCTGTTTTTT
CASSPLGGRETGELFF
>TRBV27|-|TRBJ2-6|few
TGTGCCAGCAGTTTCGGCAAGGGGGCCAACGTCCTGACTTTC
CASSFGKGANVLTF
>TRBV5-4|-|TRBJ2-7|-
TGTGCCAGCAGCTTGGGGCTCCAGGGCTACGAGCAGTACTTC
CASSLGLQGYEQYF
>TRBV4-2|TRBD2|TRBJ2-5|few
TGTGCCAGCAGCCAAGAACCCTGGACTAGCGGGATTCAAGAGACCCAGTACTTC
CASSQEPWTSGIQETQYF
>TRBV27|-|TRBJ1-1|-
TGTGCCAGCACCAAGGGGGAAACTGAAGCTTTCTTT
CASTKGETEAFF
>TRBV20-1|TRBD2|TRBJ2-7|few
TGCAGTGCTAGTTGGGCTAGCGGGAGGTACGAGCAGTACTTC
CSASWASGRYEQYF
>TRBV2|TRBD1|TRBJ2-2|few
TGTGCCAGCAGCCGAATCCCGGGACAGGGGGCTACGAACACCGGGGAGCTGTTTTTT
CASSRIPGQGATNTGELFF
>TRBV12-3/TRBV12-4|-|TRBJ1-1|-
TGTGCCAGCAGTCCCGTAGGATGGACTGAAGCTTTCTTT
CASSPVGWTEAFF
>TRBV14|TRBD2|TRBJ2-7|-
TGTGCCACCTCCTCGACAGGTGGACTAGCGGGAGATCTGAACGAGCAGTACTTC
CATSSTGGLAGDLNEQYF
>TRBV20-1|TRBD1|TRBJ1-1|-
TGCAGTGCCCGGACAGGGGGGGGAGAGGACACTGAAGCTTTCTTT
CSARTGGGEDTEAFF
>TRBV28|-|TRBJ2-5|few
TGTGCCAGCAATCCGCTTAGGGGCAGCCAAGAGACCCAGTACTTC
CASNPLRGSQETQYF
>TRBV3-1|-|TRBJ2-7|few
TGTGCCAGCAGCCAAAGCTACGGGAACTCCTACGAGCAGTACTTC
CASSQSYGNSYEQYF